This T cell receptor beta chain was sequenced during a study of OX40 agonist ivuxolimab in advanced cancers. Broadly, across the study: Ivuxolimab was a fully human IgG2 agonistic monoclonal antibody targeting the costimulatory receptor OX40 (CD134). Partial responses occurred in three dose-escalation patients: two with cutaneous melanoma and one with hepatocellular carcinoma. A male proportion of 70% to 90% and a mean age of 60 years, ranging from about 23 to 90, were recorded for the dose-escalation cohort. Patients were allowed to have had prior anti-PD-1, anti-PD-L1 or anti-CTLA-4 therapy, and roughly 40% of the dose-escalation patients had been treated with checkpoint inhibitors. The paper reports the monotherapy dose-escalation portion (N of about 50 patients) of the phase I ivuxolimab trial. Of the approximately 50 patients in dose escalation, some 19 had hepatocellular carcinoma, approximately 15 had melanoma, 9 had renal cell carcinoma and 9 had head and neck cancer. Intravenous ivuxolimab was administered to patients every 2 weeks at six dose levels: 0.01, 0.1, 0.3, 1.5, 3 and 10 mg/kg. The purpose of peripheral TCRbeta sequencing was to test whether ivuxolimab changed TCR sequence diversity and led to clonal T-cell expansion. Points the paper makes about the study in general: Partial responders in the 0.1-3.0 mg/kg groups had among the lowest normalized peripheral clonal expansion, especially among CD8+ T cells. At doses from 0.1 to 3.0 mg/kg, clonal expansion was seen in both CD4+ and CD8+ blood T cells between baseline and week 6. On average, CD8+ T cells showed more expanded clones than CD4+ T cells after ivuxolimab. Which antigens the clonally expanded peripheral T cells were specific for was not determined. Low levels of normalized T-cell clonal expansion were also seen in some patients who did not respond.

With respect to this clone: Its antigen is currently not known. The sample holds no much larger clone one base away, and base qualities are not on file.

The trial excluded patients who had a history of autoimmune disease or who were on systemic immunosuppression. In every dose cohort, peripheral blood was drawn for TCR sequencing at baseline, cycle 4 day 1, and cycle 7 day 1. Samples came from an open-label, multicenter, first-in-human phase I dose-escalation trial of ivuxolimab. The trial enrolled adults with locally advanced or metastatic head and neck squamous cell, hepatocellular, melanoma or renal cell carcinoma. Before TCR sequencing, CD4+ T cells and CD8+ T cells from peripheral blood were sorted into separate populations. The CDR3 goes from the cysteine to the phenylalanine over 16 residues. The DNA shown is the 48-base CDR3, in frame from base 1. CDR1 and CDR2 are drawn from the germline V gene: SGHDT, YYEEEE. Cut back by 4 bases and 1 base, the V and J ends lie 17 bases apart. Genomic DNA was extracted from sorted cells for sequencing of the TCRbeta CDR3 region. The immunoSEQ Assay was used to sequence the TCRbeta CDR3 regions. Held by TCRdb, this immuneACCESS table contains in-frame sequences only and omits some clones. Under half of the omission traces to an unresolved V gene where checked; the cause of the rest is unknown. The sample table holds over 45,000 clones, of which around nine tenths were seen once. The top ten hold 1.1% to 1.5% of the sample.

The sequencing here drew on CD4+ or CD8+ T cells sorted from blood, taken in a trial of the OX40 agonist ivuxolimab. The chain is made from TRBV5-6 and TRBJ1-1, and the D gene may be TRBD1, 6 bases matching. The source is an adult with an advanced solid tumor such as melanoma, head and neck, liver or kidney cancer. The CDR3 protein sequence reads: CASSIAGAGRNTEAFF. The nucleotide sequence is TGTGCCAGCAGCATAGCGGGGGCCGGGAGGAACACTGAAGCTTTCTTT.